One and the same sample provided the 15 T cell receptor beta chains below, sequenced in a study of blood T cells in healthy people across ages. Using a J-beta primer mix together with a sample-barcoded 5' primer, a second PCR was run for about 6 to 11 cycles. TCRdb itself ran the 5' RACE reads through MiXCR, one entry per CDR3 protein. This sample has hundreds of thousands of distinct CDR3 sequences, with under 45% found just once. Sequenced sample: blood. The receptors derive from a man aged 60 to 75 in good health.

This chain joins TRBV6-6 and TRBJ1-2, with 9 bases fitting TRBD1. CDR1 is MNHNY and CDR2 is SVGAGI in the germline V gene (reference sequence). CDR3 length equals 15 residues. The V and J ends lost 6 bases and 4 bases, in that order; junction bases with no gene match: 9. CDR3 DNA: TGTGCCAGCAGCACCCGGGACAGGGCGGGCTATGGCTACACCTTC. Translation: CASSTRDRAGYGYTF.

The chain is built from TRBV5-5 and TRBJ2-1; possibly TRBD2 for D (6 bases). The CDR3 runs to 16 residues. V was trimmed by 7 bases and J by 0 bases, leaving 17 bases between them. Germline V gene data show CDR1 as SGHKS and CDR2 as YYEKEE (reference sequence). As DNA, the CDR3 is TGTGCCAGCGGATGGACTAACGGGGGCTCCTACAATGAGCAGTTCTTC. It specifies CASGWTNGGSYNEQFF.

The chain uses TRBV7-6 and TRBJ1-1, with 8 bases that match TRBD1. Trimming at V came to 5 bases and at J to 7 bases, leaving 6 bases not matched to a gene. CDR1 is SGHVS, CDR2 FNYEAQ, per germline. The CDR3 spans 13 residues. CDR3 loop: CASSRRTGSEAFF. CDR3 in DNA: TGTGCCAGCAGCCGACGGACAGGGAGTGAAGCTTTCTTT. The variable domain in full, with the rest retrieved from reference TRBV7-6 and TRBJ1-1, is GAGVSQSPRYKVTKRGQDVALRCDPISGHVSLYWYRQALGQGPEFLTYFNYEAQQDKSGLPNDRFSAERPEGSISTLTIQRTEQRDSAMYRCASSRRTGSEAFFGQGTRLTVV.

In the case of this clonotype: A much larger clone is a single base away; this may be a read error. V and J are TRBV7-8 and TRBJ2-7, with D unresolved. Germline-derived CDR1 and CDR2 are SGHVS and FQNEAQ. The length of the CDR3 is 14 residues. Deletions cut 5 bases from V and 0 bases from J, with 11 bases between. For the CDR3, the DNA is TGTGCCAGCAGCCCTACGGCAGGCTCCTACGAGCAGTACTTC. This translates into CASSPTAGSYEQYF.

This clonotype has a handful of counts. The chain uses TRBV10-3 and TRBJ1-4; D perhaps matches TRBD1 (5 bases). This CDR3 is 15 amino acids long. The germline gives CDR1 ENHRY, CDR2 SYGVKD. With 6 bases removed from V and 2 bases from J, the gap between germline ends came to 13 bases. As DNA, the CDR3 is TGTGCCATCAGAGACAGCGGGGGGACTAATGAAAAACTGTTTTTT. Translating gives CAIRDSGGTNEKLFF.

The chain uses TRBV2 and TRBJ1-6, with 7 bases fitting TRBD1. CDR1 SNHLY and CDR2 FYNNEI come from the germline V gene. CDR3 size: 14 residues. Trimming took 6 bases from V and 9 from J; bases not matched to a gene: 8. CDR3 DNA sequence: TGTGCCAGCAGAACTCGTCAGGGGGTTTCACCCCTCCACTTT. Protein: CASRTRQGVSPLHF. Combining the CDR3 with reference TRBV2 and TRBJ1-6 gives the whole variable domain EPEVTQTPSHQVTQMGQEVILRCVPISNHLYFYWYRQILGQKVEFLVSFYNNEISEKSEIFDDQFSVERPDGSNFTLKIRSTKLEDSAMYFCASRTRQGVSPLHFGNGTRLTVT.

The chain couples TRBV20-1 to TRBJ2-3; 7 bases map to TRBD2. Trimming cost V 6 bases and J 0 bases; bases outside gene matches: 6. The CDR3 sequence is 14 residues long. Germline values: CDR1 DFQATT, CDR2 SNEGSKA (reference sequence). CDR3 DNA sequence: TGCAGTGCCCGGAGCGGGACTAGCACAGATACGCAGTATTTT. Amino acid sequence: CSARSGTSTDTQYF.

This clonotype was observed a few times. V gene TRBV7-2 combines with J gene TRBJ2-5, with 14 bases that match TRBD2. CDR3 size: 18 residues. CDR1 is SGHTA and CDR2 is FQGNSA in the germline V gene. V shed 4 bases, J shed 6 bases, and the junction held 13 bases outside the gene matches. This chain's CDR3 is CASSSTGLAGAGGKTQYF. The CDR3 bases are TGTGCCAGCAGCTCCACGGGACTAGCGGGGGCCGGGGGCAAGACCCAGTACTTC.

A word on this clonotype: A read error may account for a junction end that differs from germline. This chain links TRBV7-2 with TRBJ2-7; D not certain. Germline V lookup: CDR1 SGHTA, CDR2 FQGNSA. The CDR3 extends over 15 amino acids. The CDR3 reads CASNLANPQTYEQYF. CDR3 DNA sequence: TGTGCCAGCAACTTAGCCAACCCACAAACCTACGAGCAGTACTTC.

The CDR3 bases are TGTGCCAGCAGTGAAGGGACAGCCATCTCCTACAATGAGCAGTTCTTC. Translating it yields CASSEGTAISYNEQFF. The chain is built from TRBV2 and TRBJ2-1; weak D call: TRBD1 (6 bases). V was pared by 1 base and J by 0 bases, with 10 bases between. The CDR3 is 16 amino acids. In germline, CDR1 is SNHLY, CDR2 FYNNEI.

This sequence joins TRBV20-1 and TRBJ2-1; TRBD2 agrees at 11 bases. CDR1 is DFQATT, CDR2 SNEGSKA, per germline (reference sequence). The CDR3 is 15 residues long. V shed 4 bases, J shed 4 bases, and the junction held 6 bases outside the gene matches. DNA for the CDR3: TGCAGTGCTACTGGACTAGCGGGTGATTACAATGAGCAGTTCTTC. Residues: CSATGLAGDYNEQFF.

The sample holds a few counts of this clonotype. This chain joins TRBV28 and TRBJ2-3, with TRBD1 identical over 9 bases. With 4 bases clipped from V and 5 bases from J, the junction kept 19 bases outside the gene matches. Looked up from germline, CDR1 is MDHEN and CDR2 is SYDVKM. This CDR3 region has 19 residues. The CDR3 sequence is CASSSRILTGTGTQDTQYF. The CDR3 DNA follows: TGTGCCAGCAGTTCACGAATATTAACCGGGACAGGGACACAAGATACGCAGTATTTT. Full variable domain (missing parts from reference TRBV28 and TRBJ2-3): DVKVTQSSRYLVKRTGEKVFLECVQDMDHENMFWYRQDPGLGLRLIYFSYDVKMKEKGDIPEGYSVSREKKERFSLILESASTNQTSMYLCASSSRILTGTGTQDTQYFGPGTRLTVL.

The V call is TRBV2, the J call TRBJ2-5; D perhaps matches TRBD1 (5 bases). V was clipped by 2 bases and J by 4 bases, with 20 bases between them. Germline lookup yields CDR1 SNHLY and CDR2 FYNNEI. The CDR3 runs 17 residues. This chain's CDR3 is CASSEKRWGPDGETQYF. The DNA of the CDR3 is TGTGCCAGCAGTGAAAAGAGGTGGGGCCCAGATGGAGAGACCCAGTACTTC.

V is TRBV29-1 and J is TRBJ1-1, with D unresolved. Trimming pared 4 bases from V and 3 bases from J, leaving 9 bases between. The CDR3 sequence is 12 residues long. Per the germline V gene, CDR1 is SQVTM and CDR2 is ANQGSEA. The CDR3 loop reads CSVGGQYTEAFF. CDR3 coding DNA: TGCAGCGTTGGAGGCCAGTACACTGAAGCTTTCTTT.

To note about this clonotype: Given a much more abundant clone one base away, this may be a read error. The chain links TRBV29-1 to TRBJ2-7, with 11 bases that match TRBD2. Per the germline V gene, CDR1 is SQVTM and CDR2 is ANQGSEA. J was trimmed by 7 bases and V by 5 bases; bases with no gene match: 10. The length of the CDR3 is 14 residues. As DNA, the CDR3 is TGCAGCGTTCAACAGGGGACTAGCGGAGATGAGCAGTACTTC. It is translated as CSVQQGTSGDEQYF.